This is a list of T cell receptor beta chains from one sample in a study of breast tumors, draining lymph nodes, adjacent tissues. Each CDR3 protein gets one entry after TCRdb re-called the multiplex PCR reads with MiXCR. In the table there are approximately 300,000 distinct CDR3 sequences, around 31% of which are singletons. The source material was axillary lymph node tissue. These receptors all stem from a female donor with breast cancer. Some clones in this sample may be carry-over from other donors' samples. Each CDR3 is given with its conserved first and last residue. D genes are given only for firm matches. Size values are once, few and many counts, or a class for expanded clones, and some rows have none.

TRBV9,.,TRBJ2-1,.,CASGVSSNEQFF,TGTGCCAGCGGCGTCTCCTCCAATGAGCAGTTCTTC
TRBV7-9,.,TRBJ1-4,.,CASRPAGKGERLFF,TGTGCCAGCAGACCCGCGGGGAAGGGCGAAAGACTGTTTTTT
TRBV2,.,TRBJ1-4,.,CASRRVNEKLFF,TGTGCCAGCAGGAGGGTTAATGAAAAACTGTTTTTT
TRBV29-1,TRBD1,TRBJ2-3,.,CSVVGQGDTDTQYF,TGCAGCGTTGTGGGACAGGGCGACACAGATACGCAGTATTTT
TRBV29-1,.,TRBJ1-2,.,CSVDCGQGRYGYTF,TGCAGCGTTGATTGTGGTCAGGGGCGCTATGGCTACACCTTC
TRBV11-2,TRBD2,TRBJ2-3,many,CASSLASGNTDTQYF,TGTGCCAGCAGCTTAGCTAGCGGGAATACAGATACGCAGTATTTT
TRBV12-5,.,TRBJ1-5,many,CASGLVPWSDQPQHF,TGTGCTAGTGGTTTGGTACCTTGGAGCGATCAGCCCCAGCATTTT
TRBV9,.,TRBJ1-4,.,CASSVGGGVEANEKLFF,TGTGCCAGCAGCGTAGGTGGTGGCGTTGAAGCTAATGAAAAACTGTTTTTT
TRBV11-3,TRBD1,TRBJ2-3,many,CASSLGGRGRTDTQYF,TGTGCCAGCAGCTTAGGGGGCAGGGGGCGCACAGATACGCAGTATTTT
TRBV6-5,.,TRBJ2-2,many,CASSNSDGELFF,TGTGCCAGCAGCAACTCCGACGGGGAGCTGTTTTTT
TRBV25-1,.,TRBJ2-2,.,CASTGKQGCANTGELFF,TGTGCCAGCACCGGAAAACAGGGCTGTGCGAACACCGGGGAGCTGTTTTTC
TRBV9,TRBD2,TRBJ2-2,many,CASSASGRASGELFF,TGTGCCAGCAGCGCTAGCGGGAGGGCCTCCGGGGAGCTGTTTTTT
TRBV7-9,.,TRBJ2-1,many,CASSTTIPYSSYNEQFF,TGTGCCAGCAGCACTACTATCCCCTATAGCTCCTACAATGAGCAGTTCTTC
TRBV19,.,TRBJ2-5,many,CASSIERGRQETQYF,TGTGCCAGTAGTATAGAACGGGGAAGGCAAGAGACCCAGTACTTC
TRBV3-1,.,TRBJ2-3,.,CASSQDLGYGDTQYF,TGTGCCAGCAGCCAAGATCTGGGATATGGAGATACGCAGTATTTT
TRBV18,TRBD1,TRBJ2-7,.,CASSPLDRDEQYF,TGTGCCAGCTCACCTTTGGACAGGGACGAGCAGTACTTC
TRBV9,TRBD2,TRBJ2-3,.,CASSVTSGVDTQYF,TGTGCCAGCAGCGTAACTAGCGGGGTAGATACGCAGTATTTT
TRBV12-3/TRBV12-4,.,TRBJ2-2,many,CASSLLREVSELFF,TGTGCCAGCAGTTTATTGAGGGAGGTTTCGGAGCTGTTTTTT
TRBV6-6,TRBD1,TRBJ2-7,many,CASREGTGASEQYF,TGTGCCAGCAGGGAGGGGACAGGGGCCTCCGAGCAGTACTTC
TRBV2,.,TRBJ2-7,.,CASSGHETSYEQYF,TGTGCCAGCAGTGGACATGAAACTTCCTACGAGCAGTACTTC
TRBV19,.,TRBJ2-7,many,CASSKQGTAFEQYF,TGTGCCAGTAGTAAACAGGGGACTGCTTTCGAGCAGTACTTC
TRBV7-9,TRBD1,TRBJ2-5,many,CASSSRTGEVRETQYF,TGTGCCAGCAGCTCCCGGACAGGGGAGGTACGAGAGACCCAGTACTTC
TRBV7-3,.,TRBJ1-1,few,CASSSEGANTEAFF,TGTGCCAGCAGCTCGGAAGGAGCGAACACTGAAGCTTTCTTT
TRBV11-2,TRBD2,TRBJ2-5,.,CASIRTSGRATETQYF,TGTGCCAGCATCCGGACTAGCGGGAGGGCCACAGAGACCCAGTACTTC
TRBV6-1,.,TRBJ1-5,few,CASSERVSGTSNQPQHF,TGTGCCAGCAGTGAAAGGGTCTCCGGGACAAGCAATCAGCCCCAGCATTTT
TRBV4-2,.,TRBJ1-6,.,CASSQEQSVSRNNSPLHF,TGTGCCAGCAGCCAAGAACAGTCCGTCTCCAGAAATAATTCACCCCTCCACTTT
TRBV5-1,.,TRBJ2-3,many,CASSLAGAPADTQYF,TGCGCCAGCAGCTTGGCCGGGGCACCCGCAGATACGCAGTATTTT
TRBV20-1,TRBD2,TRBJ2-3,many,CSAYSGDPSTDTQYF,TGCAGTGCTTATAGCGGGGATCCTAGCACAGATACGCAGTATTTT
TRBV20-1,.,TRBJ2-2,.,CSARDLGGEGLIGELFF,TGCAGTGCTAGAGATCTAGGAGGGGAAGGGCTCATCGGGGAGCTGTTTTTT
TRBV7-8,TRBD2,TRBJ2-1,.,CASSRAAGGPYNEQFF,TGTGCCAGCAGCCGGGCCGCGGGAGGGCCCTACAATGAGCAGTTCTTC
TRBV5-1,.,TRBJ1-5,many,CASSLDGIGQPQHF,TGCGCCAGCAGCTTGGACGGGATCGGCCAGCCCCAGCATTTT
TRBV3-2,.,TRBJ2-5,few,CASSNPGQGETQYF,TGTGCCAGCAGTAACCCGGGACAGGGGGAGACCCAGTACTTC
TRBV10-3,.,TRBJ2-1,.,CATQAMNEQFF,TGTGCCACACAGGCGATGAATGAGCAGTTCTTC
TRBV7-6,.,TRBJ2-7,many,CASSLRQSYEQYF,TGTGCCAGCAGCCTTAGACAGTCCTACGAGCAGTACTTC
TRBV2,.,TRBJ2-7,.,CASKGEPYEQYF,TGTGCCAGCAAGGGGGAACCTTACGAGCAGTACTTC
TRBV4-2,TRBD2,TRBJ2-2,many,CASSPRTSVANTGELFF,TGTGCCAGCAGCCCTAGGACTAGCGTCGCGAACACCGGGGAGCTGTTTTTT
TRBV24-1,.,TRBJ2-1,many,CATSDFRNEQFF,TGTGCCACCAGTGATTTTAGAAATGAGCAGTTCTTC
TRBV12-5,TRBD1,TRBJ1-2,many,CASGLVQGPNYGYTF,TGTGCTAGTGGTTTGGTACAGGGGCCAAACTATGGCTACACCTTC